Below are 32 T cell receptor beta chains sequenced from a single sample in a study of Ad26.COV2.S vaccination and SARS-CoV-2 variants. Documented treatment: about 20 received Ad26.COV2.S at low or high dose, single or two shots; 5 received placebo; per-sample allocation not given. Day 63 after the first vaccine or placebo injection was the time point for sampling. Sequencing used immunoSEQ multiplex PCR; TCRdb keeps in-frame clones, though not all of them. The sample shows approximately 480,000 clones, around 85% of them seen only once. Sequenced material: peripheral blood, taken in a trial of Ad26.COV2.S vaccine versus placebo. These receptors were obtained from a person between 18 and 59 years old who received the Ad26.COV2.S COVID-19 vaccine or a placebo.

This sequence joins TRBV10-3 and TRBJ1-5; D is uncertain. This CDR3 has 18 amino acids. The V gene's germline CDR1 is ENHRY and CDR2 SYGVKD. With 0 bases removed from V and 0 bases from J, the gap between germline ends came to 15 bases. The DNA for the CDR3 is TGTGCCATCAGTGAGTCGAAGCTCTCGCCCATTAGCAATCAGCCCCAGCATTTT. It translates to CAISESKLSPISNQPQHF.

In its sample, this clone was seen once. The chain employs TRBV7-2 and TRBJ1-2; D not certain. The germline V gene encodes CDR1 SGHTA and CDR2 FQGNSA. CDR3 length equals 14 residues. Between the trimmed V and J ends, which lost 4 bases and 7 bases, there was a span of 16 bases. The CDR3 DNA reads as TGTGCCAGCAGCTCCCTCAGGACCTGGGGTGGCTACACCTTC. Protein sequence: CASSSLRTWGGYTF.

The chain uses TRBV11-3 and TRBJ2-1; no definite D call. V dropped 1 base and J dropped 7 bases, with 8 bases sitting between them. Germline CDR1 is SGHNT and CDR2 is YENEEA. This CDR3 is 13 amino acids long. The CDR3 protein is CASSLGVRNEQFF. DNA of the CDR3: TGTGCCAGCAGCTTAGGGGTCCGGAATGAGCAGTTCTTC.

The chain combines TRBV3-1 (or the pseudogene TRBV3-2) with TRBJ1-5; unclear D gene. CDR1 and CDR2 (germline): LGHDT, YNNKEL (reference sequence). V shed 7 bases and J shed 6 bases, with 10 bases lying between them. This CDR3 is 12 amino acids long. Written as DNA, the CDR3 is TGTGCCAGCAATTCTCGAGGTCAGCCCCAGCATTTT. This translates into CASNSRGQPQHF.

This chain connects TRBV9 to TRBJ2-1, with D hard to call. CDR1 and CDR2 (germline): SGDLS, YYNGEE. This CDR3 is built from 13 residues. V gave up 1 base and J gave up 3 bases, with 5 bases separating them. CDR3 region: CASSVSVYNEQFF. CDR3 nucleotides: TGTGCCAGCAGCGTATCCGTCTACAATGAGCAGTTCTTC.

The chain has TRBV9 and TRBJ2-2; no clear D gene. The V gene lost 4 bases and the J gene lost 5 bases, with 6 bases spanning the gap. In germline, CDR1 is SGDLS, CDR2 YYNGEE. This CDR3 has 12 amino acids. The chain's CDR3 is CASSPYTGELFF. CDR3 nucleotide sequence: TGTGCCAGCAGCCCTTATACCGGGGAGCTGTTTTTT.

CDR3 sequence (DNA): TGTGCCAGCAGCCCTGCTAGCGGGGATTCCTACAATGAGCAGTTCTTC. This translates into CASSPASGDSYNEQFF. The rearrangement links TRBV5-4 to TRBJ2-1, with 9 bases identical to TRBD2. The CDR3 extends over 16 amino acids. V gave up 4 bases and J gave up 1 base; unmatched junction bases: 6. Germline V lookup: CDR1 SGHNT, CDR2 YYREEE (reference sequence).

This clone was seen only once. The gene calls are TRBV4-1 and TRBJ1-4, with a tentative D call TRBD1 (5 bases). This CDR3 region has 13 residues. V lost 1 base, J lost 8 bases, and 8 bases lay in between. Germline V gene data show CDR1 as MGHRA and CDR2 as YSYEKL. The CDR3 is CASSQVWGEKLFF. The CDR3, as DNA: TGCGCCAGCAGCCAAGTTTGGGGGGAAAAACTGTTTTTT.

The V call is TRBV18, the J call TRBJ2-5, with 7 positions matching TRBD1. With 2 bases clipped from V and 9 bases from J, the junction kept 12 bases outside the gene matches. This CDR3 comprises 15 residues. From germline, CDR1 is KGHSH and CDR2 LQKENI. CDR3 residues: CASSPGQAGLEAQYF. Here the CDR3 DNA reads TGTGCCAGCTCACCAGGACAGGCCGGCCTGGAGGCCCAGTACTTC. The entire variable domain, with the rest obtained from reference TRBV18 and TRBJ2-5, is as follows: NAGVMQNPRHLVRRRGQEARLRCSPMKGHSHVYWYRQLPEEGLKFMVYLQKENIIDESGMPKERFSAEFPKEGPSILRIQQVVRGDSAAYFCASSPGQAGLEAQYFGPGTRLLVL.

This chain links TRBV12-3 or TRBV12-4 with TRBJ2-2; the D is unclear. V shed 3 bases and J shed 8 bases, with 10 bases lying between them. This CDR3 has 13 amino acids. CDR3 nucleotide sequence: TGTGCCAGCAGTTTTTTAATAGTGGGGGAGCTGTTTTTT. It codes for CASSFLIVGELFF.

This rearrangement joins TRBV9 to TRBJ1-2; D gene ambiguous. The V gene lost 2 bases and the J gene lost 2 bases, with 7 bases spanning the gap. The length of the CDR3 is 13 residues. The germline gives CDR1 SGDLS, CDR2 YYNGEE. Written as DNA, the CDR3 is TGTGCCAGCAGCGTTACGGGCAACTATGGCTACACCTTC. Protein sequence: CASSVTGNYGYTF. Using reference TRBV9 and TRBJ1-2 for the parts outside the CDR3, the full variable domain is DSGVTQTPKHLITATGQRVTLRCSPRSGDLSVYWYQQSLDQGLQFLIQYYNGEERAKGNILERFSAQQFPDLHSELNLSSLELGDSALYFCASSVTGNYGYTFGSGTRLTVV.

V usage is TRBV6-5 and J usage is TRBJ2-6; D is ambiguous. This CDR3 has 15 amino acids. Trimming shortened V by 2 bases and J by 0 bases, and 5 bases separated the two germline ends. Per germline, CDR1 MNHEY and CDR2 SVGAGI. CDR3 amino acids: CASSYDHSGANVLTF. DNA for the CDR3: TGTGCCAGCAGTTACGACCACTCTGGGGCCAACGTCCTGACTTTC.

This clone appeared a single time. The genes are TRBV5-1 and TRBJ1-3; D might be TRBD1 (6 bases). Germline CDR1 and CDR2: SGHRS and YFSETQ. Trimming removed 4 bases from V and 2 bases from J, with 19 bases in between. The CDR3 contains 17 residues. The CDR3 DNA reads as TGCGCCAGCAGCGATTTGGGCCGAACAGGGACTGGAAACACCATATATTTT. It is translated as CASSDLGRTGTGNTIYF.

About this clone: Other DNA sequences in the same sample also yield this CDR3. The chain couples TRBV12-3 or TRBV12-4 to TRBJ1-1; tentative D call: TRBD1 (5 bases). With 1 base removed from V and 3 bases from J, the gap between germline ends came to 6 bases. This CDR3 is 13 amino acids long. The CDR3 reads CASSLGGDTEAFF. The CDR3 DNA reads TGTGCCAGCAGTTTAGGGGGGGACACTGAAGCTTTCTTT.

V usage is TRBV28 and J usage is TRBJ1-2; 9 bases are a match to TRBD1. Losses at the gene ends were 3 bases for V and 7 bases for J; bases not matched to a gene: 3. The germline V gene has CDR1 MDHEN and CDR2 SYDVKM. This CDR3 is built from 13 residues. As DNA, the CDR3 is TGTGCCAGCAGTTTGACAGGGGGTTCTGGCTACACCTTC. This encodes CASSLTGGSGYTF.

This chain links TRBV18 with TRBJ2-2; D is perhaps TRBD1 (6 bases). Germline values: CDR1 KGHSH, CDR2 LQKENI. V was pared by 3 bases and J by 6 bases, with 17 bases between. CDR3 length equals 16 residues. For the CDR3, the DNA is TGTGCCAGCTCACCCAGCCCCGACAGGATGTCCGGGGAGCTGTTTTTT. Its translation: CASSPSPDRMSGELFF.

The rearrangement uses TRBV28 and TRBJ1-2; the D is unclear. Trimming left V 6 bases short and J 0 bases short, with 11 bases between. Looked up from germline, CDR1 is MDHEN and CDR2 is SYDVKM. The length of the CDR3 is 14 residues. The CDR3 sequence is CASRIAGPNYGYTF. Written as DNA, the CDR3 is TGTGCCAGCAGGATAGCAGGCCCTAACTATGGCTACACCTTC.

This CDR3 reads CSLRDSQINEQFF. In nucleotides, the CDR3 is TGCAGCCTCCGGGACAGCCAGATCAATGAGCAGTTCTTC. The chain carries TRBV29-1 and TRBJ2-1, with 7 positions matching TRBD1. This CDR3 has 13 amino acids. J lost 6 bases, V lost 8 bases, and 10 bases had no gene match. Germline values: CDR1 SQVTM, CDR2 ANQGSEA.

The chain links TRBV7-9 to TRBJ1-2; D is perhaps TRBD1 (6 bases). This CDR3 comprises 12 residues. V was clipped by 0 bases and J by 12 bases, with 11 bases between them. From germline, CDR1 is SEHNR and CDR2 FQNEAQ (reference sequence). The CDR3 DNA reads TGTGCCAGCAGCTTAGCAAACCGGGACAACACCTTC. This sequence encodes CASSLANRDNTF.

This chain links TRBV3-1 (or the pseudogene TRBV3-2) with TRBJ2-1; 8 bases map to TRBD2. The V gene's germline CDR1 is LGHDT and CDR2 YNNKEL (reference sequence). Trimming cost V 0 bases and J 5 bases; bases outside gene matches: 9. There are 17 residues in the CDR3. The CDR3 bases are TGTGCCAGCAGCCAAGAAGGGTGGCTAGCGGGTAACAATGAGCAGTTCTTC. Translated: CASSQEGWLAGNNEQFF.

The chain links TRBV9 to TRBJ2-7, with D perhaps matching TRBD1 (6 bases). Germline CDR1 SGDLS, CDR2 YYNGEE. Trimming stripped 3 bases from V and 4 bases from J, with 14 bases between. This CDR3 region has 14 residues. This CDR3 reads CASSAPGHLYEQYF. In nucleotides, the CDR3 is TGTGCCAGCAGCGCCCCGGGACACCTTTACGAGCAGTACTTC.

The V call is TRBV6-6, the J call TRBJ2-1; no definite D call. Germline CDR1 MNHNY, CDR2 SVGAGI (reference sequence). There are 15 residues in the CDR3. Trimming shortened V by 2 bases and J by 7 bases, and 15 bases separated the two germline ends. In DNA form, the CDR3 reads TGTGCCAGCAGTTACCCGGAGTGGGCCATGAATGAGCAGTTCTTC. Its protein is CASSYPEWAMNEQFF.

The J gene is TRBJ2-7, the V gene TRBV7-9; D gene unclear. Per the germline V gene, CDR1 is SEHNR and CDR2 is FQNEAQ (reference sequence). The V end lost 1 base, the J end lost 0 bases, and 4 bases lay between the germline ends. The CDR3 spans 13 residues. The CDR3 DNA follows: TGTGCCAGCAGCTTAGACATCTCCTACGAGCAGTACTTC. Translating gives CASSLDISYEQYF.

The chain uses TRBV11-2 and TRBJ2-5; possible D gene TRBD1, 5 bases. Trimming cost V 5 bases and J 6 bases, with 16 bases left between them. There are 14 residues in the CDR3. CDR1 and CDR2 from the germline V gene are SGHAT and FQNNGV. Here the CDR3 reads CASSVAPGPKTQYF. The CDR3 nucleotides are TGTGCCAGCAGCGTTGCCCCAGGGCCAAAGACCCAGTACTTC. The full variable domain, completed using reference TRBV11-2 and TRBJ2-5, is EAGVAQSPRYKIIEKRQSVAFWCNPISGHATLYWYQQILGQGPKLLIQFQNNGVVDDSQLPKDRFSAERLKGVDSTLKIQPAKLEDSAVYLCASSVAPGPKTQYFGPGTRLLVL.

V and J are TRBV24-1 and TRBJ2-1; no definite D call. Looked up from germline, CDR1 is KGHDR and CDR2 is SFDVKD. V lost 0 bases, J lost 13 bases, and 12 bases lay in between. The CDR3 is 13 residues long. The CDR3 sequence: CATSDLFPAHQFF. The CDR3 DNA is TGTGCCACCAGTGATTTGTTTCCGGCTCACCAGTTCTTC.

This clone was seen only once. The chain joins TRBV29-1 to TRBJ1-1; the D is unclear. The germline CDR1 and CDR2 sequences are SQVTM and ANQGSEA. The CDR3 runs to 13 residues. Trimming took off 1 base at V and 11 bases at J, with 17 bases between the two ends. The CDR3 spells CSVEAVEGAKAFF. DNA for the CDR3: TGCAGCGTTGAAGCCGTGGAGGGAGCCAAGGCTTTCTTT.

In this sample, this clone turned up a few times. The J gene is TRBJ2-2, the V gene TRBV19; TRBD2 is a possible D gene (6 bases). The V and J ends lost 6 bases and 0 bases respectively, with 8 bases between them. The CDR3 spans 14 residues. Germline CDR1 reads LNHDA; CDR2 reads SQIVND (reference sequence). CDR3 loop: CASRDYANTGELFF. CDR3 in DNA: TGTGCCAGTAGGGACTACGCGAACACCGGGGAGCTGTTTTTT.

The rearrangement links TRBV11-2 to TRBJ2-3; 15 bases line up with TRBD2. Germline V gene lookup returns CDR1 SGHAT and CDR2 FQNNGV. J gave up 4 bases and V 3 bases, and 2 bases lay outside the gene matches. The CDR3 consists of 16 residues. The DNA for the CDR3 is TGTGCCAGCAGCTTGGGACTAGCGGGAGGAGCAGATACGCAGTATTTT. Its protein product is CASSLGLAGGADTQYF. Filled out from reference TRBV11-2 and TRBJ2-3, the complete variable domain reads EAGVAQSPRYKIIEKRQSVAFWCNPISGHATLYWYQQILGQGPKLLIQFQNNGVVDDSQLPKDRFSAERLKGVDSTLKIQPAKLEDSAVYLCASSLGLAGGADTQYFGPGTRLTVL.

The chain recombines TRBV9 with TRBJ2-7; possible D gene TRBD1, 6 bases. Trimming removed 4 bases from V and 5 bases from J, with 13 bases in between. Germline loops: CDR1 SGDLS, CDR2 YYNGEE. The CDR3 is made up of 13 amino acids. The CDR3 loop reads CASSFRNRDEQYF. The DNA of the CDR3 is TGTGCCAGCAGCTTCCGAAACAGGGACGAGCAGTACTTC.

The CDR3 DNA follows: TGTGCCACCCTCAGCTCCTACAATGAGCAGTTCTTC. Amino acid sequence: CATLSSYNEQFF. V usage is TRBV19 and J usage is TRBJ2-1; D not resolved. This CDR3 is built from 12 residues. Germline CDR1 reads LNHDA; CDR2 reads SQIVND (reference sequence). The V end lost 10 bases, the J end lost 0 bases, and 7 bases lay between the germline ends.

The chain couples TRBV20-1 to TRBJ2-3; D gene uncertain. With 2 bases removed from V and 5 bases from J, the gap between germline ends came to 5 bases. The germline V gene encodes CDR1 DFQATT and CDR2 SNEGSKA (reference sequence). The CDR3 has 11 residues. In nucleotides, the CDR3 is TGCAGTGCTAGAATGGGAGATACGCAGTATTTT. Protein: CSARMGDTQYF.

This chain joins TRBV19 and TRBJ2-5, with 10 bases that match TRBD1. Germline V CDR1 and CDR2: LNHDA, SQIVND (reference sequence). The CDR3 contains 17 residues. V was pared by 6 bases and J by 1 base, with 11 bases of the junction left unmatched. The CDR3 sequence is CASRQTGGGRTQETQYF. The CDR3 nucleotides read TGTGCCAGTAGACAGACAGGGGGCGGACGTACCCAAGAGACCCAGTACTTC.